This is a list of T cell receptor beta chains from one sample in a study of T cells in tuberculosis. The table came from immunoSEQ multiplex PCR; TCRdb's copy has only in-frame clones and leaves some out. The top ten clones hold 5.5% to 7.5% of a sample with 25,000 to 30,000 clones, around 87% of them seen once. Material: PBMCs. All receptors come from a donor aged 10 to 29 with latent tuberculosis or without tuberculosis infection. Each CDR3 is given with its conserved first and last residue. Fields, in order: J gene, D gene, V gene, clone size, CDR3 DNA, CDR3 protein. The D gene is left open where the match is weak. Clone sizes are given selectively: once, few, many, or a class where the clone is expanded.

j_gene: TRBJ2-1; d_gene: TRBD1; v_gene: TRBV18; abundance: -; CDR3nt: TGTGCCAGCCACTTCCAGGGGGCCTTAATCAATGAGCAGTTCTTC; CDR3aa: CASHFQGALINEQFF
j_gene: TRBJ2-2; d_gene: TRBD1; v_gene: TRBV18; abundance: -; CDR3nt: TGTGCCAGCTCACCCGGGACAGCCGGCCGAGCGGAGCTGTTTTTT; CDR3aa: CASSPGTAGRAELFF
j_gene: TRBJ2-5; d_gene: TRBD1; v_gene: TRBV6-1; abundance: -; CDR3nt: TGTGCCAGCAGTGGAGCCGGGACAGGGGGCGCGGGTAAGGAGACCCAGTACTTC; CDR3aa: CASSGAGTGGAGKETQYF
j_gene: TRBJ2-1; d_gene: TRBD1; v_gene: TRBV6-4; abundance: -; CDR3nt: TGTGCCAGCAGTGACGGGGACAGGCACAATGAGCAGTTCTTC; CDR3aa: CASSDGDRHNEQFF
j_gene: TRBJ1-1; d_gene: TRBD1; v_gene: TRBV4-2; abundance: once; CDR3nt: TGTGCCAGCAGCCAAGCTCCAAGACAGGGAAACACTGAAGCTTTCTTT; CDR3aa: CASSQAPRQGNTEAFF
j_gene: TRBJ2-7; d_gene: TRBD2; v_gene: TRBV7-2; abundance: -; CDR3nt: TGTGCCAGCAGCTTAGAGGGCGGGGGTCTTGCAGAGCAGTACTTC; CDR3aa: CASSLEGGGLAEQYF
j_gene: TRBJ2-3; d_gene: -; v_gene: TRBV27; abundance: -; CDR3nt: TGTGCCAGCAGTTTAGGGGGGTACGGGGTAGATACGCAGTATTTT; CDR3aa: CASSLGGYGVDTQYF
j_gene: TRBJ1-3; d_gene: TRBD1; v_gene: TRBV6-4; abundance: -; CDR3nt: TGTGCCAGCAGGGGGACAGGGTTCGGAAACACCATATATTTT; CDR3aa: CASRGTGFGNTIYF
j_gene: TRBJ1-2; d_gene: -; v_gene: TRBV14; abundance: -; CDR3nt: TGTGCCAGCAGCCAAGTTCTCGGGGGTAACTATGGCTACACCTTC; CDR3aa: CASSQVLGGNYGYTF
j_gene: TRBJ1-4; d_gene: -; v_gene: TRBV19; abundance: -; CDR3nt: TGTGCCAGTAGTACCCTTCCCCCTCTAGGGGTTGGGGAAAAACTGTTTTTT; CDR3aa: CASSTLPPLGVGEKLFF
j_gene: TRBJ1-5; d_gene: -; v_gene: TRBV10-1; abundance: few; CDR3nt: TGCGCCAGCAGCCTAAATCAGCCCCAGCATTTT; CDR3aa: CASSLNQPQHF
j_gene: TRBJ1-1; d_gene: TRBD1; v_gene: TRBV28; abundance: -; CDR3nt: TGTGCCAGCAGGACAAGGCGGGACAGGGGGGGACAGAGGGAAGCTTTCTTT; CDR3aa: CASRTRRDRGGQREAFF
j_gene: TRBJ2-7; d_gene: TRBD1; v_gene: TRBV5-1; abundance: -; CDR3nt: TGCGCCAGCAGCCTGGACAGGGCTCGCGAGCAGTACTTC; CDR3aa: CASSLDRAREQYF
j_gene: TRBJ2-1; d_gene: -; v_gene: TRBV19; abundance: -; CDR3nt: TGTGCCAGTAGTACTTACAATGAGCAGTTCTTC; CDR3aa: CASSTYNEQFF
j_gene: TRBJ2-3; d_gene: -; v_gene: TRBV11-2; abundance: -; CDR3nt: TGTGCCAGCACCGGACAGCAACGGATTACGCAGTATTTT; CDR3aa: CASTGQQRITQYF
j_gene: TRBJ2-1; d_gene: TRBD2; v_gene: TRBV11-2; abundance: -; CDR3nt: TGTGCCAGCAGCTTAGATCGGCCGCTAGCGGGGGGGCCGCGGAGTAATGAGCAGTTCTTC; CDR3aa: CASSLDRPLAGGPRSNEQFF
j_gene: TRBJ1-1; d_gene: -; v_gene: TRBV9; abundance: -; CDR3nt: TGTGCCAGCAGCGTGACAGGAACGAACACTGAAGCTTTCTTT; CDR3aa: CASSVTGTNTEAFF
j_gene: TRBJ2-3; d_gene: -; v_gene: TRBV28; abundance: -; CDR3nt: TGTGCCAGCAGTCGACTCACAGATACGCAGTATTTT; CDR3aa: CASSRLTDTQYF
j_gene: TRBJ2-1; d_gene: -; v_gene: TRBV5-1; abundance: -; CDR3nt: TGCGCCAGCAGCTTTAGCGGAAGCTCCTACAATGAGCAGTTCTTC; CDR3aa: CASSFSGSSYNEQFF
j_gene: TRBJ1-5; d_gene: TRBD1; v_gene: TRBV9; abundance: -; CDR3nt: TGTGCCAGCAGAATAACAGGGGGTTCGAGCAATCAGCCCCAGCATTTT; CDR3aa: CASRITGGSSNQPQHF
j_gene: TRBJ1-2; d_gene: -; v_gene: TRBV2; abundance: -; CDR3nt: TGTGCCAGCAGTGAAGGCGGGGGGCGAGCCTATGGCTACACCTTC; CDR3aa: CASSEGGGRAYGYTF
j_gene: TRBJ2-1; d_gene: TRBD2; v_gene: TRBV5-1; abundance: -; CDR3nt: TGCGCCAGCAGCTTGGGACTAGCGGGGGCTAATGAGCAGTTCTTC; CDR3aa: CASSLGLAGANEQFF
j_gene: TRBJ2-7; d_gene: TRBD2; v_gene: TRBV5-4; abundance: -; CDR3nt: TGTGCCAGCAGCTTGGGAGCGGGGGCCATGTACGAGCAGTACTTC; CDR3aa: CASSLGAGAMYEQYF
j_gene: TRBJ2-1; d_gene: -; v_gene: TRBV29-1; abundance: -; CDR3nt: TGCAGCGTTGAGTCCTGGACTACCAGGCATAGAAACAATGAGCAGTTCTTC; CDR3aa: CSVESWTTRHRNNEQFF
j_gene: TRBJ2-7; d_gene: TRBD2; v_gene: TRBV4-1; abundance: -; CDR3nt: TGCGCCAGCAGCCAAGAACTAGCGGGACCCTACGAGCAGTACTTC; CDR3aa: CASSQELAGPYEQYF
j_gene: TRBJ2-7; d_gene: TRBD1; v_gene: TRBV10-2; abundance: once; CDR3nt: TGCGCCAGCAGTGAAGACAGGGCGGCAGGGGAGCAGTACTTC; CDR3aa: CASSEDRAAGEQYF
j_gene: TRBJ2-7; d_gene: -; v_gene: TRBV20-1; abundance: -; CDR3nt: TGCAGTGCTAGAGATAGAGGCGAGCAGTACTTC; CDR3aa: CSARDRGEQYF
j_gene: TRBJ2-7; d_gene: TRBD1; v_gene: TRBV5-1; abundance: -; CDR3nt: TGCGCCAGCAGCACCATAGGACAGGGGGGTAACGAGCAGTACTTC; CDR3aa: CASSTIGQGGNEQYF
j_gene: TRBJ2-5; d_gene: -; v_gene: TRBV27; abundance: -; CDR3nt: TGTGCCAGCAGTTTATCGAGACTAGGAGAGACCCAGTACTTC; CDR3aa: CASSLSRLGETQYF
j_gene: TRBJ1-5; d_gene: TRBD1; v_gene: TRBV6-1; abundance: -; CDR3nt: TGTGCCAGCAGTTTAGGACAGGGAAGACAGCCCCAGCATTTT; CDR3aa: CASSLGQGRQPQHF
j_gene: TRBJ1-1; d_gene: -; v_gene: TRBV7-2; abundance: -; CDR3nt: TGTGCCAGCAGCCCGGGGCCAGGCCTGGCGGGGGGTGAAGCTTTCTTT; CDR3aa: CASSPGPGLAGGEAFF
j_gene: TRBJ1-1; d_gene: -; v_gene: TRBV5-1; abundance: -; CDR3nt: TGCGCCAGCAGCCCCCACCAGGGTCCGGGTCGCACTGAAGCTTTCTTT; CDR3aa: CASSPHQGPGRTEAFF